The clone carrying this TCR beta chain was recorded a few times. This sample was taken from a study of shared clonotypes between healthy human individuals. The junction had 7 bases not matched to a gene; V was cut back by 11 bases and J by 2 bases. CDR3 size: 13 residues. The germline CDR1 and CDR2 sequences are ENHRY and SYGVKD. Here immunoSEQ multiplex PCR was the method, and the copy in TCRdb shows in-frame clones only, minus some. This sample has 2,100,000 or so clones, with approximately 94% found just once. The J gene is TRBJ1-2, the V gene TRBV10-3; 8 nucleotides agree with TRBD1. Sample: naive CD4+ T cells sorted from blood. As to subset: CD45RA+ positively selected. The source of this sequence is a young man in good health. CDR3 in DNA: TGTGCCGCTCAAGGGGACAGGAACTATGGCTACACCTTC. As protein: CAAQGDRNYGYTF.